Shown below are 22 T cell receptor beta chains from a single sample sequenced in a study of control samples from healthy donors and cancer patients. Assay used: immunoSEQ multiplex PCR; TCRdb lists only in-frame clones, some missing. The data hold approximately 170,000 clones, with about 94% observed a single time. Source material: blood. All receptors derive from a woman aged 60-75 years in good health.

This chain joins TRBV21-1 and TRBJ1-2; the table gives TRBD1 as D, unverified against the DNA. TRBV21-1 is described as a pseudogene. There are 16 residues in the CDR3. CDR3 sequence (DNA): TGTGCCAGCAGCAAAGCGGCGGGACAGGGATTAGGAGGCTACACCTTC. It is translated as CASSKAAGQGLGGYTF.

The chain carries TRBV4-3 and TRBJ1-6, with 9 bases identical to TRBD1. This CDR3 is built from 17 residues. V was clipped by 3 bases and J by 4 bases; unmatched bases: 7. Germline V gene lookup returns CDR1 LGHNA and CDR2 YSLEER. CDR3 residues: CASSQNRDRDYNSPLHF. The CDR3 coding sequence is TGCGCCAGCAGCCAGAACCGGGACAGGGATTATAATTCACCCCTCCACTTT.

With regard to this clone: Other DNA sequences from this sample encode an identical CDR3 as well. The V call is TRBV6-5, the J call TRBJ1-2; D may be TRBD1 (5 bases). The CDR3 sequence is 14 residues long. Germline V gene lookup returns CDR1 MNHEY and CDR2 SVGAGI. Trimming took off 2 bases at V and 1 base at J, with 8 bases between the two ends. The CDR3, as DNA: TGTGCCAGCAGTTACGGGGGGAGTAACTATGGCTACACCTTC. It codes for CASSYGGSNYGYTF.

This clone appeared once. CDR3: CASSKQGNTEAFF. Here the CDR3 DNA reads TGTGCCAGCTCAAAACAGGGTAACACTGAAGCTTTCTTT. The rearrangement uses TRBV18 and TRBJ1-1, with D maybe TRBD1 (6 bases). With 5 bases removed from V and 2 bases from J, the gap between germline ends came to 9 bases. Looked up from germline, CDR1 is KGHSH and CDR2 is LQKENI. The CDR3 is 13 amino acids.

The chain carries TRBV18 and TRBJ1-1, with D uncertain. CDR1 and CDR2 from the germline V gene are KGHSH and LQKENI. Trimming took 2 bases from V and 1 from J, leaving 11 bases between them. This CDR3 is built from 15 residues. The CDR3 coding sequence is TGTGCCAGCTCACCAGTTGAAGGATCGAACACTGAAGCTTTCTTT. This gives the protein CASSPVEGSNTEAFF.

The V and J genes are TRBV19 and TRBJ1-1; no firm D call. Germline loops: CDR1 LNHDA, CDR2 SQIVND (reference sequence). V was clipped by 5 bases and J by 0 bases, with 19 bases between them. CDR3 size: 17 residues. The CDR3 DNA reads TGTGCCAGTAGTCTCTCCGGAACGCCTTTGATGAACACTGAAGCTTTCTTT. It specifies CASSLSGTPLMNTEAFF.

This sequence joins TRBV13 and TRBJ1-3; D unclear. Germline-derived CDR1 and CDR2 are PRHDT and FYEKMQ (reference sequence). V lost 5 bases and J 2 bases, leaving 19 bases between the germline ends. The CDR3 extends over 17 amino acids. The DNA for the CDR3 is TGTGCCAGCAGCCTCCGTGGTCGGGAAAAGACTGGAAACACCATATATTTT. It yields the protein CASSLRGREKTGNTIYF.

The gene calls are TRBV24-1 and TRBJ2-3, with D hard to call. Per germline, CDR1 KGHDR and CDR2 SFDVKD. This CDR3 comprises 15 residues. Trimming shortened V by 2 bases and J by 0 bases, and 8 bases separated the two germline ends. The chain's CDR3 is CATSDSTDSTDTQYF. CDR3 DNA sequence: TGTGCCACCAGTGATTCGACGGACAGCACAGATACGCAGTATTTT.

The gene calls are TRBV29-1 and TRBJ2-7, with D possibly matching TRBD2 (5 bases). This CDR3 has 11 amino acids. Per germline, CDR1 SQVTM and CDR2 ANQGSEA. The germline V and J ends were trimmed by 6 bases and 5 bases, with 11 bases remaining between them. The CDR3 DNA sequence: TGCAGCGTCTCCGGCGGGCACGAGCAGTACTTC. Protein product: CSVSGGHEQYF.

The chain recombines TRBV5-1 with TRBJ2-3, with TRBD2 identical over 13 bases. Per germline, CDR1 SGHRS and CDR2 YFSETQ. V lost 0 bases, J lost 4 bases, and 5 bases stayed unmatched. This CDR3 is 17 amino acids long. Written as DNA, the CDR3 is TGCGCCAGCAGCTTGGCCAGACTAGCGGGGGGATCAGATACGCAGTATTTT. Translation gives CASSLARLAGGSDTQYF.

This sequence joins TRBV9 and TRBJ1-5; D is undetermined. Germline CDR1 and CDR2: SGDLS and YYNGEE. CDR3 length: 13 residues. The germline V and J ends were trimmed by 3 bases and 5 bases, with 9 bases remaining between them. In DNA form, the CDR3 reads TGTGCCAGCAGCGAGAATTTGGATCAGCCCCAGCATTTT. It encodes CASSENLDQPQHF. Full variable domain (outside the CDR3, taken from reference TRBV9 and TRBJ1-5): DSGVTQTPKHLITATGQRVTLRCSPRSGDLSVYWYQQSLDQGLQFLIQYYNGEERAKGNILERFSAQQFPDLHSELNLSSLELGDSALYFCASSENLDQPQHFGDGTRLSIL.

The V and J genes are TRBV5-4 and TRBJ2-7; D uncertain. With 3 bases removed from V and 0 bases from J, the gap between germline ends came to 13 bases. The CDR3 consists of 15 residues. CDR1 is SGHNT and CDR2 is YYREEE in the germline V gene (reference sequence). In nucleotides, the CDR3 is TGTGCCAGCAGCTATGGAAGTCTTCGCTCCTACGAGCAGTACTTC. Amino acid sequence: CASSYGSLRSYEQYF.

This clone was counted only a few times. The chain is built from TRBV7-2 and TRBJ1-1; no clear D gene. V was shortened by 6 bases and J by 1 base, with 12 bases between the two germline ends. Germline lookup yields CDR1 SGHTA and CDR2 FQGNSA. The CDR3 spans 14 residues. The CDR3 protein is CASSYQFGNTEAFF. As DNA, the CDR3 is TGTGCCAGCAGTTATCAGTTCGGGAACACTGAAGCTTTCTTT.

This clone was seen a few times. This chain links TRBV6-6 with TRBJ1-5, with 7 bases fitting TRBD1. V was pared by 2 bases and J by 4 bases, with 8 bases of the junction left unmatched. Germline V gene data show CDR1 as MNHNY and CDR2 as SVGAGI (reference sequence). This CDR3 is built from 16 residues. CDR3 protein: CASSYDRADSNQPQHF. Here the CDR3 DNA reads TGTGCCAGCAGTTACGACAGGGCAGACTCTAATCAGCCCCAGCATTTT.

The rearrangement joins TRBV7-8 to TRBJ2-1; D is undetermined. V was trimmed by 8 bases and J by 0 bases, leaving 17 bases between them. This CDR3 contains 16 residues. Germline values: CDR1 SGHVS, CDR2 FQNEAQ. Here the CDR3 reads CASGRIRAPSYNEQFF. The CDR3 DNA is TGTGCCAGCGGCCGCATACGAGCCCCCTCCTACAATGAGCAGTTCTTC.

This clone was recorded once. The chain has TRBV6-5 and TRBJ1-5; D not certain. The V end was cut by 0 bases, the J end by 15 bases, with 15 bases between. The CDR3 contains 13 residues. The germline V gene encodes CDR1 MNHEY and CDR2 SVGAGI. CDR3 sequence: CASSYSRAADVHF. For the CDR3, the DNA is TGTGCCAGCAGTTACTCGAGGGCCGCCGACGTGCATTTT.

The chain carries TRBV3-1 (or the pseudogene TRBV3-2) and TRBJ1-5, with 7 bases identical to TRBD1. Germline CDR1 is LGHDT and CDR2 is YNNKEL (reference sequence). This CDR3 is built from 15 residues. V was clipped by 4 bases and J by 9 bases; unmatched bases: 12. CDR3 DNA: TGTGCCAGCAGCCTAGGGGACAGTTCTCAGGGGCCCCAGCATTTT. Encoded protein: CASSLGDSSQGPQHF.

Here the CDR3 reads CATTRGSGQETQYF. Written as DNA, the CDR3 is TGCGCCACAACAAGAGGTTCCGGGCAAGAGACCCAGTACTTC. V gene TRBV5-1 combines with J gene TRBJ2-5; D is ambiguous. CDR1 is SGHRS and CDR2 is YFSETQ in the germline V gene. Trimming stripped 9 bases from V and 2 bases from J, with 17 bases between. CDR3 size: 14 residues.

The CDR3 DNA reads TGTGCCAGCAGCTTAGACTATGGGGCGTGGGATGAAAAACTGTTTTTT. This encodes CASSLDYGAWDEKLFF. V and J are TRBV7-9 and TRBJ1-4; D might be TRBD1 (5 bases). Germline assignment: CDR1 SEHNR and CDR2 FQNEAQ (reference sequence). The CDR3 length is 16 residues. V lost 1 base and J lost 6, with 15 bases in between. The whole variable domain, remainder taken from reference TRBV7-9 and TRBJ1-4, is DTGVSQNPRHKITKRGQNVTFRCDPISEHNRLYWYRQTLGQGPEFLTYFQNEAQLEKSRLLSDRFSAERPKGSFSTLEIQRTEQGDSAMYLCASSLDYGAWDEKLFFGSGTQLSVL.

The rearrangement links TRBV9 to TRBJ2-2; 11 bases agree with TRBD2. This CDR3 region has 18 residues. Germline CDR1 SGDLS, CDR2 YYNGEE. Unmatched junction bases numbered 6, after V lost 0 bases and J lost 2 bases. Here the CDR3 DNA reads TGTGCCAGCAGCGTAGAGGATAGCGGGGGGGCTAACACCGGGGAGCTGTTTTTT. It specifies CASSVEDSGGANTGELFF.

The CDR3 is CASSPYEGASSPLHF. The CDR3 DNA sequence: TGCGCCAGCAGCCCCTATGAGGGGGCAAGTTCACCCCTCCACTTT. V and J are TRBV5-1 and TRBJ1-6; 7 bases are shared with TRBD1. This CDR3 region has 15 residues. Unmatched junction bases numbered 10, after V lost 4 bases and J lost 9 bases. Germline CDR1 and CDR2: SGHRS and YFSETQ.

The chain employs TRBV2 and TRBJ2-6, with D unclear. The CDR3 is 15 amino acids. Per the germline V gene, CDR1 is SNHLY and CDR2 is FYNNEI. Trimming pared 5 bases from V and 0 bases from J, leaving 8 bases between. CDR3: CASSNGYSGANVLTF. The DNA for the CDR3 is TGTGCCAGCAGTAATGGATACTCTGGGGCCAACGTCCTGACTTTC.